These T cell receptor beta chains were read from a single sample in a study of T cells in Graves' hyperthyroidism and ophthalmopathy. From the multiplex PCR reads, TCRdb called clonotypes with MiXCR, one entry per CDR3 protein. The table has 400,000 to 500,000 distinct CDR3 sequences, around 13% seen once. Sample: blood. The source of these receptors is a woman aged 18-35 years with Graves' hyperthyroidism. CDR3s include the opening cysteine and the closing phenylalanine or tryptophan. D genes are given only for firm matches. Clone size appears in some rows only: once, few, many, or a class for an expanded clone.

D	V	size	J	DNA	CDR3
.	TRBV29-1	.	TRBJ2-5	TGCAGCGTTGAACTAGGACACCGACCGGGAAAGGAGACCCAGTACTTC	CSVELGHRPGKETQYF
.	TRBV7-8	.	TRBJ1-1	TGTGCCAGCAGCTTAGAGGCCGGCGACACTGAAGCTTTCTTT	CASSLEAGDTEAFF
TRBD1	TRBV28	many	TRBJ1-1	TGTGCCAGCAGTTTACCCACAGGGGTGAACACTGAAGCTTTCTTT	CASSLPTGVNTEAFF
.	TRBV12-3/TRBV12-4	many	TRBJ1-2	TGTGCCAGCAGTTTCACGGTTTACTATGGCTACACCTTC	CASSFTVYYGYTF
TRBD1	TRBV28	many	TRBJ1-1	TGTGCCAGCAGTGCGAAGGGGGCGGCAACTGAAGCTTTCTTT	CASSAKGAATEAFF
.	TRBV25-1	many	TRBJ1-4	TGTGCCAGCAGTGAATTAGTAAATGAAAAACTGTTTTTT	CASSELVNEKLFF
TRBD2	TRBV6-2/TRBV6-3	few	TRBJ2-3	TGTGCCAGCAGTCGACTTAGCGGGAGGGCCGGCACAGATACGCAGTATTTT	CASSRLSGRAGTDTQYF
TRBD1	TRBV24-1	.	TRBJ2-5	TGTGCCACCAGTGATCCCCGGGACAGCAACCAAGAGACCCAGTACTTC	CATSDPRDSNQETQYF
TRBD2	TRBV12-3/TRBV12-4	many	TRBJ2-1	TGTGCCAGCAGCAAAACACCGGGACTAGCGGGCGAGGGCCCCTACAATGAGCAGTTCTTC	CASSKTPGLAGEGPYNEQFF
TRBD1	TRBV12-3/TRBV12-4	few	TRBJ1-5	TGTGCCAGCAGTACAGGGACAGTTCAGCATTTT	CASSTGTVQHF
.	TRBV11-2	.	TRBJ2-7	TGTGCCAGCAGCTTAAGGGCAGAATACGAGCAGTACTTC	CASSLRAEYEQYF
TRBD1	TRBV20-1	.	TRBJ2-7	TGCAGTGCTAGGGTACCCGGGACAGACTACGAGCAGTACTTC	CSARVPGTDYEQYF
.	TRBV11-2	many	TRBJ1-2	TGTGCCAGCAGCTTAGAGCCCTTTGCCGGGACCTATGGCTACACCTTC	CASSLEPFAGTYGYTF
.	TRBV18	many	TRBJ1-6	TGTGCCAGCTCACCAGGGATGGGAAATTCACCCCTCCACTTT	CASSPGMGNSPLHF
TRBD1	TRBV29-1	few	TRBJ2-5	TGCAGCGTTGAAGGCCCGGACAGGTCCGGGGAGACCCAGTACTTC	CSVEGPDRSGETQYF
TRBD1	TRBV12-3/TRBV12-4	many	TRBJ2-7	TGTGCCAGCAGTCTCCGGGACAGCTTCTACGAGCAGTACTTC	CASSLRDSFYEQYF
TRBD1	TRBV19	few	TRBJ2-7	TGTGCCAGTAGTATAAAAGTCCAGGGGGCTCACGAGCAGTACTTC	CASSIKVQGAHEQYF
.	TRBV16	.	TRBJ1-1	TGTGCCAGCACTGATTTCCAGGGTTCAGGAGAAGCTTTCTTT	CASTDFQGSGEAFF
.	TRBV20-1	many	TRBJ2-1	TGCAGTGCTAGAGCCATAGCGGAGCGCTACAATGAGCAGTTCTTC	CSARAIAERYNEQFF
TRBD1	TRBV9	many	TRBJ2-7	TGTGCCAGCAGCGTGACCGGGACAGGGACGCGCGAGCAGTACTTC	CASSVTGTGTREQYF
.	TRBV27	.	TRBJ2-1	TGTGCCAGCAGTTTCCCCGACGCATCCTACAATGAGCAGTTCTTC	CASSFPDASYNEQFF
TRBD2	TRBV3-1	.	TRBJ2-7	TGTGCCAGCAGCCAAGGGGCTAGCGGGAGGTTTTACGAGCAGTACTTC	CASSQGASGRFYEQYF
TRBD1	TRBV7-2	many	TRBJ2-7	TGTGCCAGCAGCTTAAAGATTGGACAGGTGATCTCCTACGAGCAGTACTTC	CASSLKIGQVISYEQYF
TRBD2	TRBV7-9	.	TRBJ2-7	TGTGCCAGCAGCACCCCCGGACTAGCGGGAGGGCTTGGATACGAGCAGTACTTC	CASSTPGLAGGLGYEQYF
TRBD2	TRBV25-1	.	TRBJ2-1	TGTGCCAGCAGGAGGACTAGCGAAAACAATGAGCAGTTCTTC	CASRRTSENNEQFF
TRBD1	TRBV25-1	many	TRBJ1-1	TGTGCCAGCAGCGCCTTCGCAGGGGGCGCGACTGAAGCTTTCTTT	CASSAFAGGATEAFF
TRBD2	TRBV3-1	.	TRBJ2-1	TGTGCCAGCAGCCAAGAGAATGGGCTAGCGGGAGACAATGAGCAGTTCTTC	CASSQENGLAGDNEQFF
.	TRBV27	many	TRBJ1-6	TGTGCCAGCAGTTTGGTCGGGCAGGGAGTAATTAATTCACCCCTCCACTTT	CASSLVGQGVINSPLHF
TRBD2	TRBV18	few	TRBJ2-3	TGTGCCAGCTCTTTCCCGGAGCGGGAGGGCACAGATACGCAGTATTTT	CASSFPEREGTDTQYF